This T cell receptor (beta chain) was profiled in a study of cytomegalovirus exposure and HLA in healthy donors (dated by TCRdb to 2016 to 2017). For the study in its entirety: In an earlier analysis of 587 of the donors, 276 Gb of sequence data and 90 million to 120 million unique TCR beta sequences from roughly 180 million T cells were reported. The study used immunosequencing to profile the T cell repertoires of approximately 690 subjects and linked those repertoires to cytomegalovirus serostatus. Donor age, sex, ethnicity and CMV serostatus were compiled together with the repertoire data. All discovery cohort repertoires had been generated on a single sequencing platform. A later genetic analysis took genome-wide SNP genotypes for about three fifths of the roughly 670 donors and used that subset as a discovery cohort. Besides the first cohort of 500 to 700 subjects, a separate validation cohort made up of some 110 different subjects was used. A few DR-DQ haplotypes were treated as single units for association and clustering because of strong linkage in the cohort. The number of typed donors differed by locus: roughly 629-630 for A, B, C, DRB1 and DQB1; about 520 for DQA1; about 600 for DPA1; and roughly 490 for DPB1. To predict cytomegalovirus infection status, the study combined high-throughput TCR immunosequencing, statistical association of individual TCRs with disease status, and machine learning. HLA typing included class I and class II loci at four-digit resolution. Rather than drawing on any new phenotypic data, the later analysis identified candidate immune exposures from TCR beta sequences and the way those sequences occurred across donors. The aim of the study was to test whether cataloging public T cell receptors could identify signatures of past pathogen exposure. To decide whether each TCR beta V gene segment behaved as functional or pseudogenic, an earlier analysis of approximately 600 of the donors relied on high-throughput TCR beta sequencing. On average, 235,054 unique TCR beta nucleotide sequences were sequenced per donor among 398 genotyped donors of the cohort, with approximately 18% of those sequences being non-productive. Roughly 300 gigabases of sequencing data and tens of millions of unique TCR sequences made up an early release that covered some 640 HLA-typed donors. Among the roughly 400 genotyped donors, about 85% belonged to the genetic ancestry cluster associated with self-reported Caucasian donors. A later analysis re-examined previously published TCR beta repertoires from roughly 720 donors and added high-resolution HLA genotyping to investigate patterns of TCR occurrence.

In total, 500 to 700 healthy bone marrow donors made up the cohort. Cohort members were all nominally healthy when sampled, although unrecorded immune exposures were likely present. The donor was CMV seronegative and belonged to the group of under 400 seronegative cohort members. A peripheral blood sample was provided by each donor, and peripheral blood mononuclear cells were used for TCR beta sequencing. Genomic DNA extraction from the blood cell samples was performed with the Qiagen DNeasy Blood Extraction Kit. Concerning this clone: Its antigen is currently not known. No qualities accompany the bases; no much larger clone lies one base away.

Preparation of the library involved the immunoSEQ multiplex PCR assay. A mixture of 60 forward primers for TCR Vbeta segments and 13 reverse primers for TCR Jbeta segments was used in the multiplex PCR. A multiplex PCR assay on genomic DNA amplified the CDR3 region of rearranged TCR beta genes. Amplified TCR beta libraries were sequenced as 87-base-pair reads on the Illumina HiSeq System. The study's processing was this. A later analysis tallied around 82 million unique TCR beta chains across the approximately 670 repertoires, and some 10 million of those chains were shared by two or more donors. To remove PCR and sequencing errors, raw reads were error-corrected and collapsed into unique sequences using a nearest-neighbor algorithm that merged closely related sequences. V, D and J gene segments were assigned by aligning CDR3 sequences to IMGT reference sequences. For a sequence to be retained, at least a six-nucleotide match to both a V gene segment and a J gene segment was required. Rearrangements were classified as productive when the CDR3 lacked stop codons and remained in frame with V and J, and all other rearrangements were classified as non-productive. Following IMGT convention, CDR3 was defined as the stretch from the second conserved V-encoded cysteine up to the conserved J-encoded phenylalanine. The earlier analysis of fewer than 700 of the donors excluded sequences that lacked an unambiguous match to a single V gene segment. An earlier analysis of 587 of the donors called V segments functional above 56.7% productive rearrangements and segregating when the between-donor standard deviation exceeded 5%. A statistical classification framework was developed to diagnose cytomegalovirus status using the catalog of TCR beta chain sequences. V and J gene assignment, in a later analysis, came from comparing TCR nucleotide sequences with IMGT/GENE-DB human TR gene sequences. In a later analysis, CDR3 sequences and most-parsimonious VDJ recombination scenarios were assigned using the TCRdist pipeline. A later analysis defined each TCR beta chain by its CDR3 amino acid sequence plus V-gene family, and excluded reads lacking a unique V-gene family. In a later analysis, 450 to 600 highly shared, low-generation-probability nucleotide sequences were removed to address suspected cross-contamination and a sequencing artifact. In a later analysis, a clonal expansion index for each public chain was calculated from normalized within-repertoire ranks of inferred template counts. A later analysis computed generation probabilities with a VDJ recombination model fitted to out-of-frame rearrangements, and checked the results against IGoR. In a later analysis, hypergeometric tests were used to score TCR-TCR, TCR-HLA and TCR-CMV co-occurrence, with a repertoire-size bias correction applied to TCR pairs. To estimate false discovery rates, a later analysis permuted the HLA or CMV assignments 20 times. In a later analysis, co-occurring TCRs were grouped using DBSCAN, with TCRdist sequence similarity added in when clustering inside HLA-allele-positive subsets. Repertoires with fewer than 30,000 or more than 120,000 public chains were left out of co-occurrence clustering, as were about 5 repertoires with anomalous nucleotide sharing. TCRdb provides this immuneACCESS table in a form limited to in-frame rearrangements. Some clones are lacking; in checked studies, under half of them reflect an unresolved V gene, and why the rest are absent is not known. V, J and clone size reflect that table, while D and trimming were determined from the DNA. The sample table contains more than 150,000 clones; only one count was recorded for roughly 80% of them. The ten largest account for less than 4.5% of the sample.

The V and J ends are trimmed by 2 bases and 5 bases, leaving 15 bases between them. Inclusive of the bounding cysteine and phenylalanine, the CDR3 is 15 residues long. The DNA shown is the 45-base CDR3, in frame from base 1. The germline V gene gives CDR1 as MNHNS and CDR2 as SASEGT. Study-wide conclusions, independent of this receptor: The presence/absence analyses assumed that sequencing depth was roughly uniform across donors, and that assumption may not be true. Three of the identified cytomegalovirus-associated TCR beta chains were confirmed in vitro to be specific for cytomegalovirus antigens. Because counts were too low, more than 15 rarely observed V segments, including chromosome 9 orphons, were left out of the earlier analysis of over 550 of the donors. This cohort had only TCR beta chains sequenced, and the lack of alpha or paired-chain data limited which features could be detected. Linkage disequilibrium might explain the correlated functional status among segregating V segments, but an unknown experimental factor could not be ruled out. The 87-base-pair reads could not distinguish some IMGT-functional V segments, including TRBV6-2 and TRBV6-3, so those segments were excluded. In a later analysis, 16,951 TCR beta sequences were associated with specific HLA alleles at a false discovery rate of 0.05. A further reported finding was that TCR beta sequences accurately predicted the HLA-A and HLA-B alleles for most subjects in the first cohort. The authors suggested that the approach could potentially be extended to other disease states and immunological phenotypes. For the cohort, immune exposure information was limited to CMV serostatus. Because HLA typing was unavailable for some donors at each locus, only the typed subset was used in association tests. Cytomegalovirus status was reported to be diagnosed by the classifier with high specificity and sensitivity in both the original and validation cohorts. According to a later analysis, parvovirus B19, influenza, CMV and Epstein-Barr virus appeared linked to several top co-occurrence clusters. A group of highly shared sequence variants was considered likely to be a technical artifact of the sequencing pipeline. In a later genetic analysis, fewer N-insertions in productive TCRs were reported among donors in an Asian-associated ancestry cluster than the approximately 670-donor mean. An earlier analysis of around 600 of the donors showed that most TCR beta V segments appeared in productive rearrangements either about 87% or about 30% of the time, which broadly matched IMGT annotations. Most CMV-associated TCR beta chains appeared to be HLA-restricted in a later analysis, and the HLA associations seemed to be driven largely by CMV exposure. In a later analysis, the rate of TCR association differed among HLA loci, with DRB1 alleles having the most associated TCRs and HLA-C alleles having the fewest. V-gene and J-gene trimming of TCR beta chains was associated with a missense DCLRE1C variant in a later genetic analysis, and the association was replicated in an independent cohort. In the study, some 160 TCR beta chains were listed as associated with cytomegalovirus. When HLA alleles, especially DR and DQ, strongly co-occurred, attributing TCR associations to individual alleles was difficult. Most TCR sequences were seen in very few donors, while some public TCRs were found in many individuals. Compared with equally common non-associated chains, HLA-associated TCR beta chains in a later analysis were more clonally expanded and had lower generation probabilities.

The sequenced material came from PBMCs. The TCR sequence derives from a man between 50 and 59 years old in good health and CMV-seronegative. The chain is assembled from TRBV6-1 and TRBJ2-5; a tentative D match to TRBD2 spans 7 bases. The CDR3 sequence is CASSEFRGARETQYF. The bases read TGTGCCAGCAGTGAATTTCGGGGGGCACGGGAGACCCAGTACTTC.